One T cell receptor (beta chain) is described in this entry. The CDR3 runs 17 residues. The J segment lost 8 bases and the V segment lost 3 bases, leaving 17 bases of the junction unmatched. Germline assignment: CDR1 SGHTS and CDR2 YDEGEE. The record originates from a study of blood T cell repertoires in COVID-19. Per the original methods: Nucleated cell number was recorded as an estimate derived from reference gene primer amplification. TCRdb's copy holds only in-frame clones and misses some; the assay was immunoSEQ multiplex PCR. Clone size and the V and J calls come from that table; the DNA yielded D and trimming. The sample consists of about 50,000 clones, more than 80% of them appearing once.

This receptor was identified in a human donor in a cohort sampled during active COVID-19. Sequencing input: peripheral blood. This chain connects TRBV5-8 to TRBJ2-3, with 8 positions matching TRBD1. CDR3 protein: CASSSYGGTGGSRTQYF. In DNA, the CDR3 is TGTGCCAGCAGCTCGTATGGGGGGACAGGTGGATCGCGTACGCAGTATTTT.